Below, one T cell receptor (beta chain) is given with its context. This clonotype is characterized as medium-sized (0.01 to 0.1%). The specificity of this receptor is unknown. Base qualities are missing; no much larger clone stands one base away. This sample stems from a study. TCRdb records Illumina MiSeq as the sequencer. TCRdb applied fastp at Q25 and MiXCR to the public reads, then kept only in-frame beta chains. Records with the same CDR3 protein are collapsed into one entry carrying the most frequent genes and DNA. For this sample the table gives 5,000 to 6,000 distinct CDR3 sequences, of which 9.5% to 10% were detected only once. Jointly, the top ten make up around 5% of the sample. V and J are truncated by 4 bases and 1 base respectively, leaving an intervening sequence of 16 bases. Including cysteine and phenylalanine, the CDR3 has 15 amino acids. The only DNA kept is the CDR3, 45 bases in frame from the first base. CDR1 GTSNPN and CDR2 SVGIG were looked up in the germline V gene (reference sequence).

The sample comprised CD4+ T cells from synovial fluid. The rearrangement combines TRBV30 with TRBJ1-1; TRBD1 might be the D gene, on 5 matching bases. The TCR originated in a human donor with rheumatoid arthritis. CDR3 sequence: CAWTAPTVWNTEAFF. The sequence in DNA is TGTGCCTGGACTGCACCGACAGTCTGGAACACTGAAGCTTTCTTT.